This T cell receptor (beta chain) was sequenced during a study of blood T cell repertoires in COVID-19 (TCRdb year 2020). About the full investigation: The collaborator samples originated in the United States, Italy and Spain and spanned the acute and convalescent phases of COVID-19. The material from the prospective study consisted of cDNA or gDNA derived from T cells, B-cell-depleted T cells, or PBMCs. Deeply sampled blood TCRbeta repertoires from subjects exposed to, actively infected with, or recovered from COVID-19 were included in the dataset. The repertoires were released in a freely available public database intended as a resource for research on the immune response to SARS-CoV-2. The samples were drawn from the first 160 participants of the ongoing ImmuneRACE study and from about 1,200 subjects provided by 6 global collaborators. Nearly every sample came with metadata listing a de-identified subject ID, COVID-19 status, age in years and sex. Where HLA class I and class II types were available, the types were taken from metadata supplied by the sample provider, not from assay-based typing. General findings and caveats noted by the study authors: The amount of clinical and demographic metadata varied by source and participant and was provided uncurated.

On this clone: There is no known antigen for this receptor. Within one base of it there is no much larger clone, and no base qualities were kept.

Participants in the prospective study were aged about 18 to 89 years, lived in about two dozen United States geographic areas, and enrolled through a virtual design. To assign participants to cohorts, the prospective study relied on clinical history that participants themselves reported in a screening survey and a study questionnaire. Recovered participants in ImmuneRACE Cohort 3 were defined by two consecutive negative NP/OP PCR tests, clearance by a healthcare professional, or resolution of symptoms. In the prospective study, whole blood, serum and a nasopharyngeal or oropharyngeal swab were collected from each participant by mobile phlebotomists. Additional blood draws and questionnaires over an approximately two-month period could optionally be provided by prospective study participants. Before DNA extraction, prospective study blood samples were shipped either frozen or at room temperature.

From cysteine to phenylalanine, the CDR3 is 16 amino acids long. The CDR3 DNA has 48 bases and is translated from base 1. V and J are truncated by 0 bases and 7 bases respectively, leaving an intervening sequence of 13 bases. The germline V gene yields MGHRA for CDR1 and YSYEKL for CDR2. The immunoSEQ Assay, a bias-controlled multiplex PCR, was used to amplify TCRbeta CDR3 regions from genomic DNA. The authors processed their data as follows. The number of nucleated cells in each sample was estimated by amplification of reference gene primers within the assay. Sequence reads were collapsed and filtered to measure the absolute abundance of every unique TCRbeta CDR3 rearrangement. Productive Simpson clonality was computed per sample as the square root of Simpson's diversity index over productive rearrangements. What TCRdb holds here is the immuneACCESS table cut down to in-frame rearrangements. Part of the clones is not present; checked against another copy, under half of the missing clones reflect an unresolved V gene, and the others are unexplained. The V and J calls and clone size were taken over from that table, and D and trimming were inferred from the DNA. This sample lists roughly 250,000 clones; 80% to 90% were detected once. About 1.9% of the sample is held by the ten biggest clonotypes.

Sequencing was carried out using PBMCs or T cells enriched from blood (not recorded which). The chain employs TRBV4-1 and TRBJ1-6, with no confident D gene call. The clonotype originates from a woman between 50 and 59 years old who had recovered from COVID-19. This receptor has the CDR3 CASSQDIGDRNSPLHF. At the DNA level, the sequence is TGCGCCAGCAGCCAAGATATCGGGGATAGGAATTCACCCCTCCACTTT.